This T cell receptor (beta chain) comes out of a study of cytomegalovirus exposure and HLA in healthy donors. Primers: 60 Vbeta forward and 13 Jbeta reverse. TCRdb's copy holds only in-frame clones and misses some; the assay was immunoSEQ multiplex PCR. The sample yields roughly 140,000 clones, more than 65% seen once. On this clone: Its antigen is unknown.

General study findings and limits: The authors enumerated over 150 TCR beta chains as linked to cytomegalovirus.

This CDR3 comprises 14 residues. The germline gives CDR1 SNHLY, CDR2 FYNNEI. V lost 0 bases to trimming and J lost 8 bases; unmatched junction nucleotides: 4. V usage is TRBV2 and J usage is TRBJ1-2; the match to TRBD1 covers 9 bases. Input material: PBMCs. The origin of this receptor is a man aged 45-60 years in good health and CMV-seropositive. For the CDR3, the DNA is TGTGCCAGCAGTGAAGCCGGGACAGGGAACGGCTACACCTTC. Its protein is CASSEAGTGNGYTF.